This T cell receptor beta chain comes out of a study of blood T cell repertoires in COVID-19. Study-level information: The study drew acute and convalescent COVID-19 samples from the United States, Italy and Spain. The analysed material was cDNA or gDNA that came from T cells, B-cell-depleted T cells, or PBMCs.

Concerning this clone itself: The junction departs from the called germline gene at one end, perhaps through a read error.

The germline gives CDR1 MGHRA, CDR2 YSYEKL. The CDR3 length is 12 residues. Some clones are missing from TCRdb's copy, which holds only in-frame ones; the method was immunoSEQ multiplex PCR. This table holds a few hundred thousand clones, approximately 90% found once. Study members were between 18 and 89 years old and lived in 20 to 30 US regions. Participants were placed into cohorts based on the clinical history they reported. The genes are TRBV4-1 and TRBJ2-1, with 8 bases fitting TRBD2. This TCR came from a human donor in a cohort exposed to, infected with or recovered from COVID-19 (not recorded which). The donor label of this sample is uncertain. Source material: PBMCs or T cells enriched from blood (not recorded which). CDR3 in DNA: TGCGCCAGCAGCCAAGTCGGGGGGGCCCCGGTCTTC. Amino acid sequence: CASSQVGGAPVF.